This passage covers 20 T cell receptor beta chains from one sample sequenced in a study of blood T cell repertoires in COVID-19. Measured with immunoSEQ multiplex PCR; TCRdb has only the in-frame clones, and not every one. The sample yields some 360,000 clones, 80% to 90% seen once. Specimen: peripheral blood. All receptors come from a woman aged 55-69 years with COVID-19, enrolled during active disease.

The chain links TRBV3-1 (or the pseudogene TRBV3-2) to TRBJ1-2; D unresolved. The germline gives CDR1 LGHDT, CDR2 YNNKEL (reference sequence). The CDR3 sequence is 14 residues long. Trimming pared 9 bases from V and 2 bases from J, leaving 16 bases between. CDR3 residues: CASSPWGANYGYTF. CDR3 nucleotides: TGTGCCAGTTCGCCATGGGGAGCAAACTATGGCTACACCTTC.

The chain recombines TRBV10-3 with TRBJ1-1, with unresolved D. Germline lookup yields CDR1 ENHRY and CDR2 SYGVKD. V was shortened by 0 bases and J by 1 base, with 6 bases between the two germline ends. The CDR3 is 14 residues long. CDR3 residues: CAISESPGNTEAFF. CDR3 nucleotide sequence: TGTGCCATCAGTGAGTCCCCGGGGAACACTGAAGCTTTCTTT.

The chain combines TRBV28 with TRBJ2-1; 16 positions match TRBD2. This CDR3 has 18 residues. The germline gives CDR1 MDHEN, CDR2 SYDVKM. V lost 5 bases and J lost 9; bases outside the gene matches: 13. The CDR3 loop reads CASSPPGTSGGAVPEQFF. In nucleotides, the CDR3 is TGTGCCAGCAGTCCCCCCGGGACTAGCGGGGGGGCCGTTCCTGAGCAGTTCTTC.

V usage is TRBV7-2 and J usage is TRBJ1-3; 8 bases are a match to TRBD1. V was clipped by 5 bases and J by 8 bases; unmatched bases: 11. The germline CDR1 and CDR2 sequences are SGHTA and FQGNSA. The CDR3 runs to 15 residues. CDR3: CASSPSGGAGYTIYF. The CDR3 nucleotides are TGTGCCAGCAGCCCCTCAGGGGGCGCCGGGTACACCATATATTTT.

The rearrangement uses TRBV18 and TRBJ2-3; unclear D gene. The CDR3 loop spans 13 amino acids. Trimming took off 5 bases at V and 4 bases at J, with 10 bases between the two ends. Looked up from germline, CDR1 is KGHSH and CDR2 is LQKENI. DNA for the CDR3: TGTGCCAGCTCAATCGGAAGCGCAGATACGCAGTATTTT. Its translation is CASSIGSADTQYF.

The V and J genes are TRBV5-1 and TRBJ1-1; the D gene is possibly TRBD1 (5 bases). Germline CDR1 is SGHRS and CDR2 is YFSETQ. There are 15 residues in the CDR3. V was cut by 2 bases and J by 5 bases, with 16 bases left in between. The CDR3 sequence: CASSFLSTGGTEAFF. The CDR3 DNA follows: TGCGCCAGCAGCTTCCTCTCGACCGGGGGGACTGAAGCTTTCTTT.

This chain uses TRBV28 with TRBJ1-5; the D is unclear. The ends were cut back, 7 bases at V and 7 bases at J, with 11 bases in the middle. This CDR3 comprises 12 residues. CDR1 is MDHEN and CDR2 is SYDVKM in the germline V gene. The CDR3 DNA is TGTGCCAGCACCCGAGGGTGGCAGCCCCAGCATTTT. This gives the protein CASTRGWQPQHF. The entire variable domain, with the rest obtained from reference TRBV28 and TRBJ1-5, is as follows: DVKVTQSSRYLVKRTGEKVFLECVQDMDHENMFWYRQDPGLGLRLIYFSYDVKMKEKGDIPEGYSVSREKKERFSLILESASTNQTSMYLCASTRGWQPQHFGDGTRLSIL.

V usage is TRBV5-1 and J usage is TRBJ1-5, with D perhaps TRBD1 (6 bases). The germline gives CDR1 SGHRS, CDR2 YFSETQ. V lost 0 bases and J lost 3, with 13 bases in between. The CDR3 consists of 16 residues. The chain's CDR3 is CASSLVGRGNNQPQHF. The DNA for the CDR3 is TGCGCCAGCAGCTTGGTAGGCAGGGGCAACAATCAGCCCCAGCATTTT.

The V call is TRBV18, the J call TRBJ1-2; maybe TRBD1 (6 bases). V lost 6 bases, J lost 6 bases, and 26 bases lay in between. CDR1 and CDR2 from the germline V gene are KGHSH and LQKENI. CDR3 length: 17 residues. CDR3 protein: CASSLKGGAAQNNGYTF. CDR3 coding DNA: TGTGCCAGCTCGCTAAAAGGGGGTGCAGCCCAAAATAATGGCTACACCTTC.

The V and J genes are TRBV5-1 and TRBJ2-7; perhaps TRBD1 as D (6 bases). The CDR3 length is 13 residues. Trimming took 5 bases from V and 4 from J, leaving 13 bases between them. Germline CDR1 reads SGHRS; CDR2 reads YFSETQ. CDR3 protein: CASSAGTSYEQYF. Here the CDR3 DNA reads TGCGCCAGCAGTGCAGGGACATCATACGAGCAGTACTTC. The complete variable domain, with remaining parts taken from reference TRBV5-1 and TRBJ2-7, reads KAGVTQTPRYLIKTRGQQVTLSCSPISGHRSVSWYQQTPGQGLQFLFEYFSETQRNKGNFPGRFSGRQFSNSRSEMNVSTLELGDSALYLCASSAGTSYEQYFGPGTRLTVT.

The chain carries TRBV28 and TRBJ2-3; 9 positions agree with TRBD1. The CDR3 spans 19 residues. V lost 6 bases to trimming and J lost 2 bases; unmatched junction nucleotides: 18. Looked up from germline, CDR1 is MDHEN and CDR2 is SYDVKM. The CDR3 DNA follows: TGTGCCAGCAGATACTTGGGCTTCGGGACAGGGACAGTCACAGATACGCAGTATTTT. It translates to CASRYLGFGTGTVTDTQYF.

The genes are TRBV7-3 and TRBJ2-1; D is unclear. Between the trimmed V and J ends, which lost 0 bases and 8 bases, there was a span of 11 bases. The CDR3 totals 14 residues. CDR1 is SGHTA and CDR2 is FQGTGA in the germline V gene. CDR3 sequence: CASSLTAIADEQFF. CDR3 coding DNA: TGTGCCAGCAGCTTAACCGCGATCGCGGATGAGCAGTTCTTC.

The rearrangement links TRBV28 to TRBJ1-2; 9 bases map to TRBD1. The CDR3 loop spans 14 amino acids. J was trimmed by 5 bases and V by 6 bases; bases with no gene match: 7. Germline loops: CDR1 MDHEN, CDR2 SYDVKM. The CDR3 sequence: CASRGGTGRYGYTF. For the CDR3, the DNA is TGTGCCAGCAGGGGGGGGACAGGGAGGTATGGCTACACCTTC.

This chain uses TRBV18 with TRBJ2-5, with 8 bases aligning to TRBD2. The CDR3 is 17 amino acids. The germline CDR1 and CDR2 sequences are KGHSH and LQKENI. V was clipped by 0 bases and J by 1 base; unmatched bases: 7. The CDR3 DNA sequence: TGTGCCAGCTCACCACCGGGTGCGGGGGGCCTCCAAGAGACCCAGTACTTC. Translated, it gives CASSPPGAGGLQETQYF.

V usage is TRBV7-9 and J usage is TRBJ1-2, with 7 bases identical to TRBD1. The length of the CDR3 is 14 residues. Germline CDR1 and CDR2: SEHNR and FQNEAQ (reference sequence). Trimming took 5 bases from V and 3 from J; bases not matched to a gene: 6. The chain's CDR3 is CASSRQGGDYGYTF. As DNA, the CDR3 is TGTGCCAGCAGCCGTCAGGGGGGAGACTATGGCTACACCTTC.

To note about this clone: At the DNA level, this CDR3 is encoded by other sequences in the same sample as well. The rearrangement uses TRBV3-1 (or the pseudogene TRBV3-2) and TRBJ1-2; D uncertain. The CDR3 spans 13 residues. Trimming shortened V by 3 bases and J by 2 bases, and 7 bases separated the two germline ends. The germline V gene has CDR1 LGHDT and CDR2 YNNKEL (reference sequence). In nucleotides, the CDR3 is TGTGCCAGCAGCCAGGGCAGAAACTATGGCTACACCTTC. It translates to CASSQGRNYGYTF.

The V and J genes are TRBV19 and TRBJ1-4; possibly TRBD1 for D (6 bases). Looked up from germline, CDR1 is LNHDA and CDR2 is SQIVND (reference sequence). Trimming took 3 bases from V and 7 from J, leaving 15 bases between them. The CDR3 is made up of 15 amino acids. The CDR3, as DNA: TGTGCCAGTAGTATGGGACAACTGGTCGGTGAAAAACTGTTTTTT. Protein sequence: CASSMGQLVGEKLFF.

The V call is TRBV2, the J call TRBJ1-4; D unresolved. The CDR3 loop spans 18 amino acids. Germline V gene data show CDR1 as SNHLY and CDR2 as FYNNEI. V lost 3 bases to trimming and J lost 7 bases, with 24 bases between them. CDR3 sequence reads: CASSEVTPVAVYREKLFF. CDR3 coding DNA: TGTGCCAGCAGTGAGGTCACCCCCGTGGCAGTATATCGTGAAAAACTGTTTTTT.

The chain joins TRBV5-5 to TRBJ2-4, with 8 bases matching TRBD1. Germline CDR1 is SGHKS and CDR2 is YYEKEE (reference sequence). The CDR3 has 16 amino acids. Trimming at V came to 2 bases and at J to 0 bases, leaving 4 bases not matched to a gene. Here the CDR3 reads CASSFQGAGAKNIQYF. The DNA of the CDR3 is TGTGCCAGCAGCTTTCAGGGGGCAGGAGCCAAAAACATTCAGTACTTC.

The genes are TRBV30 and TRBJ1-2; TRBD1 is a possible D gene (5 bases). Per the germline V gene, CDR1 is GTSNPN and CDR2 is SVGIG (reference sequence). The CDR3 extends over 14 amino acids. The ends were cut back, 0 bases at V and 4 bases at J, with 12 bases in the middle. For the CDR3, the DNA is TGTGCCTGGAGTGTACAAGGGGCCGCCTATGGCTACACCTTC. It translates to CAWSVQGAAYGYTF. Full variable domain (rest looked up from reference TRBV30 and TRBJ1-2): SQTIHQWPATLVQPVGSPLSLECTVEGTSNPNLYWYRQAAGRGLQLLFYSVGIGQISSEVPQNLSASRPQDRQFILSSKKLLLSDSGFYLCAWSVQGAAYGYTFGSGTRLTVV.